A single sample gave rise to the 16 T cell receptor beta chains below, sequenced in a study of blood T cells in healthy people across ages. Alongside a J-beta primer mix, a sample-barcoded 5' primer served in a second PCR lasting about 7 to 11 cycles. In TCRdb, the 5' RACE reads were re-called with MiXCR into one record per CDR3 protein. The table lists approximately 730,000 distinct CDR3 sequences, more than 40% of them singletons. Input material: blood. Every receptor here comes from a woman aged 55-69 years in good health.

With regard to this clonotype: This may stem from a read error, because a much larger clone lies one nucleotide away. The rearrangement links TRBV7-2 to TRBJ2-7; D gene unclear. The DNA end is a closer match to TRBJ2-5, so the J assignment may be wrong. Looked up from germline, CDR1 is SGHTA and CDR2 is FQGNSA. CDR3 length: 13 residues. CDR3 bases: TGTGCCAGCAGCTCCAGCCCCGCGACGACCCAGTACTTC. It encodes CASSSSPATTQYF.

The chain combines TRBV7-2 with TRBJ2-3; the D gene is possibly TRBD2 (5 bases). V lost 0 bases and J 5 bases, leaving 15 bases between the germline ends. Germline V gives CDR1 SGHTA, CDR2 FQGNSA. The length of the CDR3 is 16 residues. CDR3 region: CASSLAVAGGRDTQYF. As DNA, the CDR3 is TGTGCCAGCAGCTTAGCGGTTGCGGGTGGACGAGATACGCAGTATTTT.

J is TRBJ2-1 and V is TRBV6-5, with 13 bases aligning to TRBD2. Per the germline V gene, CDR1 is MNHEY and CDR2 is SVGAGI. This CDR3 contains 15 residues. J was trimmed by 8 bases and V by 5 bases; bases with no gene match: 6. DNA for the CDR3: TGTGCCAGCAGTGGTGGACTAGCGGGAGTCCATGAGCAGTTCTTC. Its protein is CASSGGLAGVHEQFF.

For this clonotype: One base away lies a much larger clone, so this may be a sequencing read error. The chain recombines TRBV20-1 with TRBJ2-7; 9 bases map to TRBD1. Germline V gene sequence: CDR1 DFQATT, CDR2 SNEGSKA (reference sequence). The CDR3 extends over 17 amino acids. The CDR3 protein is CSALGQGKTSGDYKQYF. The CDR3 region has the DNA TGCAGTGCTCTGGGACAGGGTAAGACAAGCGGGGACTACAAGCAGTACTTC.

The chain joins TRBV7-8 to TRBJ2-7, with 9 bases lining up with TRBD2. Germline V gene lookup returns CDR1 SGHVS and CDR2 FQNEAQ. This CDR3 contains 14 residues. V trimming: 3 bases; J trimming: 2 bases; junction bases outside the gene matches: 2. CDR3 DNA sequence: TGTGCCAGCAGCTTGACTAGCGGTCCCTACGAGCAGTACTTC. Translated, it gives CASSLTSGPYEQYF.

The chain employs TRBV28 and TRBJ2-4; 14 positions match TRBD2. Per germline, CDR1 MDHEN and CDR2 SYDVKM. This CDR3 contains 14 residues. After removal of 4 bases from V and 13 bases from J, the junction contained 6 bases not matched to a gene. The CDR3 bases are TGTGCCAGCAGTTGGACTAGCGGGGGGTTGGAGCAGTACTTC. Translated: CASSWTSGGLEQYF.

This clonotype came up a few times. Here the CDR3 reads CASGLRGGGFSQPQHF. CDR3 bases: TGTGCTAGTGGTTTGAGAGGAGGGGGGTTCAGTCAGCCCCAGCATTTT. The rearrangement uses TRBV12-5 and TRBJ1-5, with D possibly matching TRBD1 (6 bases). Trimming shortened V by 2 bases and J by 6 bases, and 17 bases separated the two germline ends. The germline gives CDR1 LGHNT, CDR2 FRNRAP. The CDR3 length is 16 residues.

This clonotype occurred a few times. This sequence joins TRBV27 and TRBJ2-7; possible D gene TRBD2, 5 bases. Germline CDR1 is MNHEY and CDR2 is SMNVEV (reference sequence). Trimming took 5 bases from V and 5 from J, leaving 19 bases between them. The CDR3 has 15 residues. In DNA form, the CDR3 reads TGTGCCAGCAGTACTAGAATGGGGAATCGACACGAGCAGTACTTC. Its translation: CASSTRMGNRHEQYF.

This clonotype was observed a few times. The chain employs TRBV6-5 and TRBJ2-3; no clear D gene. This CDR3 spans 15 amino acids. Germline values: CDR1 MNHEY, CDR2 SVGAGI. With 0 bases removed from V and 6 bases from J, the gap between germline ends came to 13 bases. DNA for the CDR3: TGTGCCAGCAGTTACTCGTATCGTGTGGGGGATACGCAGTATTTT. Encoded protein: CASSYSYRVGDTQYF.

This sequence joins TRBV6-5 and TRBJ1-2, with D hard to call. CDR1 is MNHEY and CDR2 is SVGAGI in the germline V gene. The CDR3 is 15 residues long. V gave up 5 bases and J gave up 0 bases, with 13 bases separating them. The CDR3 loop reads CASSPIHAANYGYTF. The CDR3 DNA sequence: TGTGCCAGCAGTCCCATTCATGCAGCTAACTATGGCTACACCTTC.

V is TRBV28 and J is TRBJ2-1; weak D call: TRBD2 (6 bases). The J call may not be correct, given that the DNA end is closer to TRBJ2-7. From germline, CDR1 is MDHEN and CDR2 SYDVKM. The CDR3 sequence is 14 residues long. The CDR3 region has the DNA TGTGCCAGCAGTTTAATAGGAGGGAGCTACGAGCAGTACTTC. Translation gives CASSLIGGSYEQYF.

This clonotype showed up just a few times. This sequence joins TRBV20-1 and TRBJ1-2; D call uncertain. This CDR3 comprises 16 residues. CDR1 DFQATT and CDR2 SNEGSKA come from the germline V gene (reference sequence). Between the trimmed V and J ends, which lost 0 bases and 2 bases, there was a span of 16 bases. The CDR3 spells CSARDPRRDPNYGYTF. The DNA for the CDR3 is TGCAGTGCTAGAGATCCACGACGCGATCCCAACTATGGCTACACCTTC.

There are a few counts of this clonotype. This chain uses TRBV7-2 with TRBJ2-1; perhaps TRBD2 as D (6 bases). The CDR3 covers 12 residues. Germline assignment: CDR1 SGHTA and CDR2 FQGNSA. V was clipped by 6 bases and J by 9 bases, with 12 bases between them. CDR3 loop: CASRVGGGEQFF. The CDR3 nucleotides are TGTGCCAGCAGGGTGGGAGGTGGTGAGCAGTTCTTC.

Comment on this clonotype: The junction shows a germline mismatch at one end, possibly a read error. The chain carries TRBV4-2 and TRBJ2-7, with D maybe TRBD2 (6 bases). CDR1 and CDR2 from the germline V gene are LGHNA and YNFKEQ. This CDR3 is 15 amino acids long. The CDR3 loop is CASTKDPGRTYERYF. Here the CDR3 DNA reads TGTGCCAGCACCAAAGATCCAGGGAGGACCTACGAGCGGTACTTC.

The chain uses TRBV28 and TRBJ1-2, with 10 bases aligning to TRBD1. CDR1 and CDR2 (germline): MDHEN, SYDVKM. The CDR3 extends over 14 amino acids. V was pared by 7 bases and J by 4 bases, with 6 bases of the junction left unmatched. The CDR3 here is CASITGTGAYGYTF. The CDR3 nucleotides read TGTGCCAGCATTACCGGGACAGGGGCCTATGGCTACACCTTC.

This clonotype was found a few times. The rearrangement joins TRBV27 to TRBJ2-7, with D tentatively TRBD1 (6 bases). The ends were cut back, 3 bases at V and 4 bases at J, with 16 bases in the middle. Germline V gene sequence: CDR1 MNHEY, CDR2 SMNVEV (reference sequence). The CDR3 loop spans 15 amino acids. The CDR3 spells CASSLFGGAEYEQYF. DNA of the CDR3: TGTGCCAGCAGTTTGTTTGGGGGCGCGGAGTACGAGCAGTACTTC.